This T cell receptor (beta chain) was captured by sequencing in a study of PD-L1 blockade in urothelial cancer. Sequencing used immunoSEQ multiplex PCR; TCRdb keeps in-frame clones, though not all of them. The profile shows about 71,000 clones, approximately 88% of them singletons. With V trimmed by 4 bases and J by 4 bases, 0 bases remained unmatched. The CDR3 covers 14 residues. Germline V CDR1 and CDR2: LNHDA, SQIVND (reference sequence). The specimen comprised PBMCs, sampled around atezolizumab (anti-PD-L1) treatment. V usage is TRBV19 and J usage is TRBJ2-2, with 10 nucleotides matching TRBD1. The sequence came from a man in his sixties with urothelial cancer. The CDR3 spells CASSRTGGTGELFF. CDR3 bases: TGTGCCAGTAGTAGGACAGGGGGCACCGGGGAGCTGTTTTTT.